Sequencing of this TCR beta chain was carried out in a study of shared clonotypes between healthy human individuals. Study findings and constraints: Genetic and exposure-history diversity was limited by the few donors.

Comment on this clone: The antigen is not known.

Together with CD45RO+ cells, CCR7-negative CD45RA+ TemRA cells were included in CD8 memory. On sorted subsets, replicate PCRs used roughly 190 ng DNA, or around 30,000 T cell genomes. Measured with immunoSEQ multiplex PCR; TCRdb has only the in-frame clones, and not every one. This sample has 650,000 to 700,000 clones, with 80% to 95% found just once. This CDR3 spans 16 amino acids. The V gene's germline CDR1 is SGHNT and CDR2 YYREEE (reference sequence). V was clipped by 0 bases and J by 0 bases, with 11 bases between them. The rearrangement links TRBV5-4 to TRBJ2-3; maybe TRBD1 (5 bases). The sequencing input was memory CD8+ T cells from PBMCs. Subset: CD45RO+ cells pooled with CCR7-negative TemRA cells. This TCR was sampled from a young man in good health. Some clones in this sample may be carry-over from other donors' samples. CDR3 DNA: TGTGCCAGCAGCTTGGCAGGGCTCCCTAGCACAGATACGCAGTATTTT. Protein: CASSLAGLPSTDTQYF.